The present T cell receptor (beta chain) was sequenced within a study of OX40 agonist ivuxolimab in advanced cancers. Study overall: Three patients, one with hepatocellular carcinoma and two with cutaneous melanoma, responded partially.

The study sampled blood at baseline, cycle 4 day 1, and cycle 7 day 1. With respect to this clone: Its target is unknown.

From germline, CDR1 is MGHDK and CDR2 SYGVNS. The CDR3 is 15 amino acids. Trimming took 2 bases from V and 5 from J; bases not matched to a gene: 4. Profiling relied on immunoSEQ multiplex PCR, and the TCRdb table lists in-frame clones only, not all of them. This table holds approximately 69,000 clones, approximately 81% found once. Notes on the study in general: CD4+ T cells averaged fewer expanded clones than CD8+ T cells.

Sequenced here: CD4+ or CD8+ T cells sorted from blood, sampled in a trial of the OX40 agonist ivuxolimab. The receptor was isolated from an adult with an advanced solid tumor such as melanoma, head and neck, liver or kidney cancer. V usage is TRBV25-1 and J usage is TRBJ2-5, with 11 bases lining up with TRBD2. The CDR3 region is CASSETSGSGETQYF. CDR3 coding DNA: TGTGCCAGCAGTGAAACTAGCGGGAGTGGGGAGACCCAGTACTTC.